These 8 T cell receptor beta chains were sequenced from one sample in a study of blood T cell repertoires in COVID-19. The data were produced by immunoSEQ multiplex PCR, yet TCRdb's version contains in-frame clones alone and is incomplete. The sample has under 450,000 clones, about 91% seen once. Sequencing was performed on peripheral blood. These receptors were obtained from a woman aged 45 to 65 with COVID-19, enrolled during active disease.

The chain has TRBV6-1 and TRBJ1-2; weak D call: TRBD1 (5 bases). Germline V gives CDR1 MNHNS, CDR2 SASEGT. Deletions cut 0 bases from V and 8 bases from J, with 25 bases between. This CDR3 region has 18 residues. CDR3 nucleotide sequence: TGTGCCAGCAGTGAAGCAAGGGTCTGGGCCACGGGGGTGAAGGGCTACACCTTC. Its translation is CASSEARVWATGVKGYTF.

V usage is TRBV2 and J usage is TRBJ2-3, with D perhaps matching TRBD2 (5 bases). This CDR3 spans 13 amino acids. V lost 6 bases and J lost 2, with 9 bases in between. CDR1 is SNHLY, CDR2 FYNNEI, per germline. The DNA of the CDR3 is TGTGCCAGCAGCACGGGGAACACAGATACGCAGTATTTT. This encodes CASSTGNTDTQYF.

The J gene is TRBJ2-1, the V gene TRBV5-1, with TRBD1 as a possible D gene (6 bases). The germline gives CDR1 SGHRS, CDR2 YFSETQ. The ends were cut back, 6 bases at V and 2 bases at J, with 18 bases in the middle. The CDR3 is 16 amino acids. This chain's CDR3 is CASTLQGAGAYNEQFF. The CDR3 DNA reads TGCGCCAGCACCTTACAGGGCGCTGGGGCCTACAATGAGCAGTTCTTC.

This chain links TRBV24-1 with TRBJ2-7; 9 positions match TRBD1. The trim removed 3 bases at V and 1 base at J, leaving 12 bases unmatched. The germline V gene encodes CDR1 KGHDR and CDR2 SFDVKD. The CDR3 is 18 residues long. The CDR3: CATSDPPDRGDGSYEQYF. The CDR3 nucleotides are TGTGCCACCAGTGATCCACCGGACAGGGGCGACGGGTCCTACGAGCAGTACTTC.

The chain employs TRBV4-2 and TRBJ2-5; D might be TRBD2 (9 bases). The CDR3 has 17 residues. CDR1 and CDR2 (germline): LGHNA, YNFKEQ. V dropped 5 bases and J dropped 1 base, with 20 bases sitting between them. DNA for the CDR3: TGTGCCAGCAGCTCAGGGGGCGCGGGGGGGTTCCAAGAGACCCAGTACTTC. Protein: CASSSGGAGGFQETQYF.

This rearrangement joins TRBV7-9 to TRBJ1-1; D gene uncertain. The CDR3 sequence is 14 residues long. The V end lost 1 base, the J end lost 6 bases, and 12 bases lay between the germline ends. Per germline, CDR1 SEHNR and CDR2 FQNEAQ (reference sequence). The DNA of the CDR3 is TGTGCCAGCAGCTTAGACGGGGATCTCGCTGAAGCTTTCTTT. As protein: CASSLDGDLAEAFF.

The V gene is TRBV5-1, the J gene TRBJ2-2; TRBD1 matches 9 bases. Unmatched junction bases numbered 4, after V lost 3 bases and J lost 1 base. Germline V gene data show CDR1 as SGHRS and CDR2 as YFSETQ. The CDR3 contains 16 residues. Here the CDR3 DNA reads TGCGCCAGCAGCTGGACGGACAGGGGGAACACCGGGGAGCTGTTTTTT. The encoded protein is CASSWTDRGNTGELFF.

The chain joins TRBV19 to TRBJ1-2; 7 nucleotides agree with TRBD1. CDR1 is LNHDA, CDR2 SQIVND, per germline (reference sequence). V shed 6 bases and J 8 bases; nucleotides not matched to a gene: 9. The CDR3 sequence is 13 residues long. The CDR3 reads CASREPGQHGYTF. The CDR3 DNA reads as TGTGCCAGTAGGGAACCGGGACAGCACGGCTACACCTTC.